This TCR beta chain was recorded in a study of metastatic and nonmetastatic thyroid tumors. Broader study findings: Patients with malignant thyroid tumors reportedly had significantly higher TCR beta diversity than those with benign nodules, in blood and tumor.

Nobody among the patients had been given any treatment before thyroid surgery. CDR1 and CDR2 (germline): MNHNS, SASEGT. With 6 bases removed from V and 0 bases from J, the gap between germline ends came to 15 bases. The CDR3 contains 16 residues. Per the original methods: CDR3 differences across clinicopathological groups were used to build a distant-metastasis classifier for papillary thyroid cancer. MiXCR re-clonotyped the PCR reads for TCRdb. The V and J calls shown here were made by TCRdb, not taken from the authors' results. The table records nearly 5,000 clones, around 28% of them present only once. For this clone: Its matching antigen is unknown.

V usage is TRBV6-1 and J usage is TRBJ1-3; TRBD1 might be the D (5 bases). The clonotype originates from a female donor with papillary thyroid cancer or a benign thyroid nodule (not recorded which). Some clones in this sample may be carry-over from other donors' samples. Sequenced material: adjacent normal tissue. CDR3 coding DNA: TGTGCCAGCAGGGGGGGGACGGATACCTCTGGAAACACCATATATTTT. Translation gives CASRGGTDTSGNTIYF.